Following are 28 T cell receptor beta chains from one sample sequenced in a study of OX40 agonist ivuxolimab in advanced cancers. Libraries were prepared by immunoSEQ multiplex PCR; TCRdb keeps only in-frame clonotypes and omits some of them. The data contain 7,000 or so clones, 65% to 75% of them singletons. Sequenced material: CD4+ or CD8+ T cells sorted from blood, taken in a trial of the OX40 agonist ivuxolimab. Receptor source: an adult with an advanced solid tumor such as melanoma, head and neck, liver or kidney cancer.

The chain carries TRBV7-9 and TRBJ2-3; TRBD1 aligns across 8 bases. Trimming removed 3 bases from V and 4 bases from J; junction bases left unmatched: 3. Germline V gene data show CDR1 as SEHNR and CDR2 as FQNEAQ (reference sequence). This CDR3 spans 14 amino acids. In DNA, the CDR3 is TGTGCCAGCAGCTTCTACAGGGGGGCAGATACGCAGTATTTT. Its protein is CASSFYRGADTQYF.

The chain employs TRBV21-1 and TRBJ2-3; TRBD2, the table's D call, lacks a check against the DNA. TRBV21-1 is flagged as a pseudogene. This CDR3 has 16 residues. In DNA form, the CDR3 reads TGTGCCAGCAGCAATCAAGTAGCGGCTAGCACAGATACGCAGTATTTT. This gives the protein CASSNQVAASTDTQYF.

The chain recombines TRBV2 with TRBJ2-7, with TRBD2 identical over 10 bases. V shed 6 bases and J 4 bases; nucleotides not matched to a gene: 12. The CDR3 spans 16 residues. CDR1 and CDR2 (germline): SNHLY, FYNNEI. For the CDR3, the DNA is TGTGCCAGCAGGCCCCTAGCGGGAGTAGCTCCATACGAGCAGTACTTC. The encoded protein is CASRPLAGVAPYEQYF.

In this sample, this clone is large. The chain links TRBV19 to TRBJ2-5; D is undetermined. The V gene lost 3 bases and the J gene lost 1 base, with 0 bases spanning the gap. Germline-derived CDR1 and CDR2 are LNHDA and SQIVND (reference sequence). CDR3 length: 11 amino acids. CDR3 protein: CASSIQETQYF. In DNA, the CDR3 is TGTGCCAGTAGTATCCAAGAGACCCAGTACTTC.

This chain connects TRBV7-7 to TRBJ2-3; D ambiguous. Germline V CDR1 and CDR2: SSHAT, FNYEAQ (reference sequence). CDR3 size: 12 residues. V lost 1 base and J 4 bases, leaving 3 bases between the germline ends. The CDR3 region is CASSLDSDTQYF. CDR3 coding DNA: TGTGCCAGCAGCTTAGATTCAGATACGCAGTATTTT.

DNA of the CDR3: TGTGCCAGCAGCGTTGGGACAGGGAAGACCTACGAGCAGTACTTC. Translated, it gives CASSVGTGKTYEQYF. V and J are TRBV7-6 and TRBJ2-7; TRBD1 matches 9 bases. V was pared by 5 bases and J by 2 bases, with 7 bases of the junction left unmatched. The CDR3 runs 15 residues. Germline assignment: CDR1 SGHVS and CDR2 FNYEAQ. The complete variable domain, with remaining parts taken from reference TRBV7-6 and TRBJ2-7, reads GAGVSQSPRYKVTKRGQDVALRCDPISGHVSLYWYRQALGQGPEFLTYFNYEAQQDKSGLPNDRFSAERPEGSISTLTIQRTEQRDSAMYRCASSVGTGKTYEQYFGPGTRLTVT.

This sequence joins TRBV29-1 and TRBJ2-1, with TRBD2 matching 12 bases. V gave up 3 bases and J gave up 7 bases; unmatched junction bases: 4. Germline V gene sequence: CDR1 SQVTM, CDR2 ANQGSEA. The CDR3 spans 14 residues. Here the CDR3 DNA reads TGCAGCGTTGAGTCTAGCGGGAGGGGTAATGAGCAGTTCTTC. Translation gives CSVESSGRGNEQFF.

This clone was found a few times. The rearrangement links TRBV12-5 to TRBJ1-2; possible D gene TRBD1, 6 bases. With 4 bases removed from V and 6 bases from J, the gap between germline ends came to 21 bases. Germline V gene data show CDR1 as LGHNT and CDR2 as FRNRAP. The CDR3 consists of 16 residues. DNA for the CDR3: TGTGCTAGTGGTTCCAGGGACACGCATATCCTTGATGGCTACACCTTC. This encodes CASGSRDTHILDGYTF.

The V gene is TRBV11-2, the J gene TRBJ2-5; D not resolved. Germline V gene data show CDR1 as SGHAT and CDR2 as FQNNGV. V was clipped by 0 bases and J by 6 bases, with 17 bases between them. The CDR3 loop spans 16 amino acids. CDR3 sequence reads: CASSLDLVGIRQTQYF. CDR3 DNA sequence: TGTGCCAGCAGCTTAGATCTAGTGGGGATCCGCCAGACCCAGTACTTC.

About this clone: One end of the junction varies from germline; a read error may be responsible. The chain carries TRBV5-1 and TRBJ2-3, with 9 bases that match TRBD2. Germline-derived CDR1 and CDR2 are SGHRS and YFSETQ. This CDR3 region has 16 residues. The CDR3 DNA sequence: TGCGCCGAAAAGCCGGGACTAGCCGGGATCGCAGATGCGCAGTATTTT. It translates to CAEKPGLAGIADAQYF.

The CDR3 DNA sequence: TGTGCCAGCAGCTTGTTCGGGTTAGGGGCCAACGTCCTGACTTTC. Its protein product is CASSLFGLGANVLTF. The chain recombines TRBV5-6 with TRBJ2-6; no clear D gene. This CDR3 spans 15 amino acids. Germline V gene data show CDR1 as SGHDT and CDR2 as YYEEEE. The germline V and J ends were trimmed by 1 base and 4 bases, with 9 bases remaining between them.

The chain combines TRBV7-9 with TRBJ2-1, with TRBD2 matching over 11 bases. Germline V gene sequence: CDR1 SEHNR, CDR2 FQNEAQ (reference sequence). The V gene end was trimmed by 4 bases and the J gene end by 6 bases; junction bases not matched to a gene: 8. The CDR3 is 16 residues long. CDR3 sequence: CASSSLAGGRLNEQFF. In DNA form, the CDR3 reads TGTGCCAGCAGCTCTCTAGCGGGGGGACGCCTCAATGAGCAGTTCTTC.

The DNA for the CDR3 is TGTGCCAGCACTCACTCGGACAGGTTCCCCTACGAGCAGTACTTC. Translating it yields CASTHSDRFPYEQYF. The chain employs TRBV6-6 and TRBJ2-7; 7 bases align to TRBD1. V dropped 7 bases and J dropped 2; count of bases not matched to a gene: 11. Germline CDR1 MNHNY, CDR2 SVGAGI (reference sequence). The CDR3 runs 15 residues.

A few counts support this clone. This chain joins TRBV7-8 and TRBJ1-2; D uncertain. This CDR3 is built from 15 residues. The V gene's germline CDR1 is SGHVS and CDR2 FQNEAQ. V was shortened by 5 bases and J by 1 base, with 14 bases between the two germline ends. CDR3 loop: CASSLDSSGNYGYTF. The CDR3, as DNA: TGTGCCAGCAGCCTTGATAGTTCCGGTAACTATGGCTACACCTTC.

The chain carries TRBV5-1 and TRBJ2-7; 11 bases fit TRBD1. The CDR3 loop spans 16 amino acids. Trimming at V came to 3 bases and at J to 5 bases, leaving 10 bases not matched to a gene. CDR1 SGHRS and CDR2 YFSETQ come from the germline V gene. The CDR3 loop is CASSWRTGGIGDEQYF. The CDR3 region has the DNA TGCGCCAGCAGCTGGCGGACAGGGGGCATTGGAGACGAGCAGTACTTC.

In this sample, this clone turned up once. This chain links TRBV5-4 with TRBJ1-2; 8 positions match TRBD1. The germline V gene encodes CDR1 SGHNT and CDR2 YYREEE (reference sequence). J lost 6 bases, V lost 10 bases, and 8 bases had no gene match. This CDR3 contains 12 residues. The CDR3: CASRAGGHGYTF. The CDR3 DNA is TGTGCCTCCCGGGCAGGGGGCCATGGCTACACCTTC.

The chain joins TRBV19 to TRBJ1-6; D remains ambiguous. Germline CDR1 reads LNHDA; CDR2 reads SQIVND (reference sequence). V was trimmed by 5 bases and J by 8 bases, leaving 10 bases between them. The CDR3 runs to 13 residues. The CDR3 is CASSPSFDSPLHF. As DNA, the CDR3 is TGTGCCAGTAGTCCGAGTTTCGATTCACCCCTCCACTTT.

This sequence joins TRBV6-5 and TRBJ2-7, with TRBD2 identical over 12 bases. The germline gives CDR1 MNHEY, CDR2 SVGAGI. There are 15 residues in the CDR3. V lost 0 bases to trimming and J lost 7 bases; unmatched junction nucleotides: 4. The CDR3 protein is CASSYSLAGGGEQYF. As DNA, the CDR3 is TGTGCCAGCAGTTACTCGCTAGCGGGAGGGGGAGAGCAGTACTTC.

This clone ranks as medium-sized. The J gene is TRBJ1-2, the V gene TRBV12-2. TRBV12-2 is a pseudogene segment. The CDR3 is 13 amino acids. The CDR3 bases are TGTGCAAGTCGCTTAGGCTCAAACTATGGCTACACCTTC. Translating it yields CASRLGSNYGYTF.

The J gene is TRBJ2-5, the V gene TRBV28; D ambiguous. Judging by the DNA end, TRBJ2-7 fits better; the J call may be wrong. CDR1 is MDHEN, CDR2 SYDVKM, per germline. This CDR3 has 12 residues. CDR3 amino acids: CASSSMWREQYF. Written as DNA, the CDR3 is TGTGCCAGCAGTTCAATGTGGCGCGAGCAGTACTTC.

The chain combines TRBV4-1 with TRBJ1-3; 9 bases match TRBD1. The germline V gene has CDR1 MGHRA and CDR2 YSYEKL. The CDR3 covers 16 residues. J was trimmed by 3 bases and V by 3 bases; bases with no gene match: 6. The CDR3 DNA reads as TGCGCCAGCAGCCAGGACAGGGGTCAAGTTGGAAACACCATATATTTT. As protein: CASSQDRGQVGNTIYF.

The chain has TRBV7-6 and TRBJ2-1, with unresolved D. Germline V gene data show CDR1 as SGHVS and CDR2 as FNYEAQ. Trimming took 5 bases from V and 5 from J, leaving 7 bases between them. The CDR3 extends over 12 amino acids. The DNA for the CDR3 is TGTGCCAGCAGCCCGGACCACAATGAGCAGTTCTTC. Protein: CASSPDHNEQFF.

In its sample, this clone was seen a few times. The V and J genes are TRBV9 and TRBJ2-1; TRBD2 matches 7 bases. Trimming cost V 2 bases and J 2 bases; bases outside gene matches: 4. Per germline, CDR1 SGDLS and CDR2 YYNGEE. CDR3 length: 15 amino acids. CDR3 sequence: CASSVSGQPYNEQFF. For the CDR3, the DNA is TGTGCCAGCAGCGTTAGCGGGCAACCCTACAATGAGCAGTTCTTC.

The V call is TRBV7-9, the J call TRBJ2-5; 11 bases map to TRBD1. V shed 9 bases and J 5 bases; nucleotides not matched to a gene: 5. This CDR3 spans 13 amino acids. Germline V gene data show CDR1 as SEHNR and CDR2 as FQNEAQ (reference sequence). CDR3 sequence reads: CASRTGGWETQYF. Written as DNA, the CDR3 is TGTGCCAGTAGGACAGGGGGCTGGGAGACCCAGTACTTC.

This clone was seen once. This sequence joins TRBV19 and TRBJ2-7; D unresolved. Germline V gene data show CDR1 as LNHDA and CDR2 as SQIVND (reference sequence). The CDR3 loop spans 13 amino acids. With 5 bases removed from V and 0 bases from J, the gap between germline ends came to 8 bases. The CDR3 bases are TGTGCCAGTAGTGCGGTCCACTCCTACGAGCAGTACTTC. Its translation: CASSAVHSYEQYF.

This chain links TRBV14 with TRBJ2-2, with 15 nucleotides matching TRBD2. Germline loops: CDR1 SGHDN, CDR2 FVKESK. The CDR3 length is 17 residues. The trim removed 5 bases at V and 5 bases at J, leaving 6 bases unmatched. CDR3 nucleotides: TGTGCCAGCAGCGGACTAGCGGGAGGGCCGAGTACCGGGGAGCTGTTTTTT. It translates to CASSGLAGGPSTGELFF.

The genes are TRBV9 and TRBJ2-1; TRBD1 agrees at 8 bases. The CDR3 extends over 15 amino acids. Germline V gives CDR1 SGDLS, CDR2 YYNGEE. Losses at the gene ends were 1 base for V and 5 bases for J; bases not matched to a gene: 5. CDR3 loop: CASSVSGQANNEQFF. The CDR3 region has the DNA TGTGCCAGCAGCGTATCGGGACAGGCTAACAATGAGCAGTTCTTC.

This clone was seen once. CDR3 DNA sequence: TGTGCCAGTAGTGTTATGTACCAAGAGACCCAGTACTTC. Protein product: CASSVMYQETQYF. The chain employs TRBV19 and TRBJ2-5; D not certain. Between the trimmed V and J ends, which lost 5 bases and 0 bases, there was a span of 7 bases. Germline lookup yields CDR1 LNHDA and CDR2 SQIVND (reference sequence). CDR3 length equals 13 residues.